This T cell receptor beta chain was recovered during a study of T cells after posttransplantation cyclophosphamide. Repertoires were generated with immunoSEQ multiplex PCR, while TCRdb's copy carries only in-frame clones and drops some. The data show about 66,000 clones, 93% seen once. Overall study findings and caveats: Blood and skin or GI T cell repertoires showed limited TRB overlap.

A word on this clone: Its target is not known.

The TCR originated in a woman in her thirties in good health and a related stem cell transplant donor. The material sequenced was PBMCs.

The CDR3 is CAISERGTGAFF. CDR3 nucleotides: TGTGCCATCAGTGAGCGCGGGACAGGGGCTTTCTTT. This rearrangement joins TRBV10-3 to TRBJ1-1, with 9 bases lining up with TRBD1. The trim removed 2 bases at V and 11 bases at J, leaving 3 bases unmatched. This CDR3 contains 12 residues. CDR1 is ENHRY and CDR2 is SYGVKD in the germline V gene.